These 19 T cell receptor beta chains originate from one sample sequenced in a study of shared clonotypes between healthy human individuals. Sequencing used immunoSEQ multiplex PCR; TCRdb keeps in-frame clones, though not all of them. The repertoire holds 2 million to 2.5 million clones, with almost 96% as singletons. Input material: naive CD4+ T cells sorted from blood. Specified subset: CD45RA+ positively selected. The receptors stem from a man aged 18 to 35 in good health.

The V and J genes are TRBV7-2 and TRBJ2-1; 12 bases map to TRBD2. V lost 5 bases to trimming and J lost 7 bases; unmatched junction nucleotides: 3. This CDR3 has 14 amino acids. Germline CDR1 is SGHTA and CDR2 is FQGNSA. CDR3 in DNA: TGTGCCAGCAGCCCTAGCGGGAGGGTAAATGAGCAGTTCTTC. Translating it yields CASSPSGRVNEQFF.

The chain joins TRBV7-9 to TRBJ2-7; the D gene is possibly TRBD1 (5 bases). The CDR3 runs to 14 residues. Germline V lookup: CDR1 SEHNR, CDR2 FQNEAQ (reference sequence). Deletions cut 2 bases from V and 5 bases from J, with 13 bases between. The CDR3 coding sequence is TGTGCCAGCAGCTTACTAGGGGCGATAAACGAGCAGTACTTC. Encoded protein: CASSLLGAINEQYF.

The rearrangement links TRBV7-9 to TRBJ1-4, with D possibly TRBD1 on 5 matching bases. Trimming removed 3 bases from V and 10 bases from J, with 15 bases in between. Germline CDR1 SEHNR, CDR2 FQNEAQ (reference sequence). This CDR3 comprises 14 residues. The CDR3 protein is CASSFRDGMGKLFF. CDR3 DNA: TGTGCCAGCAGCTTCCGGGACGGAATGGGAAAACTGTTTTTT.

The genes are TRBV11-2 and TRBJ1-5; no definite D call. CDR1 is SGHAT, CDR2 FQNNGV, per germline. This CDR3 has 13 amino acids. V was clipped by 1 base and J by 6 bases, with 7 bases between them. CDR3 nucleotides: TGTGCCAGCAGCTTAGGTTTTGTTCAGCCCCAGCATTTT. Encoded protein: CASSLGFVQPQHF. The full variable domain, rest sourced from reference TRBV11-2 and TRBJ1-5, is EAGVAQSPRYKIIEKRQSVAFWCNPISGHATLYWYQQILGQGPKLLIQFQNNGVVDDSQLPKDRFSAERLKGVDSTLKIQPAKLEDSAVYLCASSLGFVQPQHFGDGTRLSIL.

The V gene is TRBV7-2, the J gene TRBJ1-4; 8 bases fit TRBD1. The germline V gene has CDR1 SGHTA and CDR2 FQGNSA. The V segment lost 1 base and the J segment 8 bases; nucleotides outside the gene matches: 15. The CDR3 runs to 18 residues. The CDR3 loop is CASSLGLESRTGREKLFF. Here the CDR3 DNA reads TGTGCCAGCAGCTTAGGCCTGGAGAGTAGGACAGGGAGAGAAAAACTGTTTTTT. The full variable domain, its missing parts supplied by reference TRBV7-2 and TRBJ1-4, is GAGVSQSPSNKVTEKGKDVELRCDPISGHTALYWYRQSLGQGLEFLIYFQGNSAPDKSGLPSDRFSAERTGGSVSTLTIQRTQQEDSAVYLCASSLGLESRTGREKLFFGSGTQLSVL.

This clone was recorded once. The junction and the germline gene differ at one end; a read error may be behind it. The chain joins TRBV7-7 to TRBJ2-5, with TRBD1 identical over 8 bases. This CDR3 has 16 amino acids. Per germline, CDR1 SSHAT and CDR2 FNYEAQ (reference sequence). The CDR3 reads CASSQGAGGPQETQYF. The CDR3 DNA sequence: TGTGCTAGCAGCCAGGGGGCAGGGGGGCCCCAAGAGACCCAGTACTTC.

A single count supports this clone. The chain has TRBV7-2 and TRBJ1-5; D call uncertain. The germline V gene encodes CDR1 SGHTA and CDR2 FQGNSA. The CDR3 is made up of 15 amino acids. The germline V and J ends were trimmed by 5 bases and 0 bases, with 11 bases remaining between them. CDR3 in amino acids: CASSPRLYSNQPQHF. Written as DNA, the CDR3 is TGTGCCAGCAGCCCCCGTTTGTATAGCAATCAGCCCCAGCATTTT.

This sequence joins TRBV6-1 and TRBJ2-3, with TRBD2 matching 10 bases. Trimming removed 0 bases from V and 2 bases from J; junction bases left unmatched: 5. CDR1 is MNHNS and CDR2 is SASEGT in the germline V gene. There are 17 residues in the CDR3. In DNA, the CDR3 is TGTGCCAGCAGTGAAGCATGGACTAGCGGCCCCACAGATACGCAGTATTTT. Translated, it gives CASSEAWTSGPTDTQYF.

This clone was picked up one time. The V and J genes are TRBV20-1 and TRBJ2-7, with no clear D. V was trimmed by 7 bases and J by 5 bases, leaving 9 bases between them. From germline, CDR1 is DFQATT and CDR2 SNEGSKA (reference sequence). This CDR3 is built from 10 residues. Written as DNA, the CDR3 is TGCAGTGGGGTTGACCACGAGCAGTACTTC. This gives the protein CSGVDHEQYF.

CDR3 coding DNA: TGTGCCAGCAGCCAGGCCCGCGGGTGGCTTTCACCCCTCCACTTT. Amino acid sequence: CASSQARGWLSPLHF. This sequence joins TRBV14 and TRBJ1-6; D is ambiguous. V gave up 3 bases and J gave up 9 bases, with 15 bases separating them. The CDR3 is 15 amino acids. Germline V gene lookup returns CDR1 SGHDN and CDR2 FVKESK.

CDR3 nucleotides: TGTGCCTGGAGTTCCGTGGGGTTGAGCTCCTACGAGCAGTACTTC. Translated: CAWSSVGLSSYEQYF. The chain employs TRBV30 and TRBJ2-7; no clear D gene. The V gene's germline CDR1 is GTSNPN and CDR2 SVGIG (reference sequence). The CDR3 runs 15 residues. V gave up 2 bases and J gave up 0 bases, with 14 bases separating them.

A remark on this clone: The sample holds other DNA sequences that translate to the same CDR3. The chain links TRBV5-1 to TRBJ2-5; D call uncertain. Trimming removed 6 bases at V and 5 bases at J, with 8 bases between. The CDR3 runs 11 residues. Germline V gene sequence: CDR1 SGHRS, CDR2 YFSETQ. As DNA, the CDR3 is TGCGCCAGCACGCGTGGGGAGACCCAGTACTTC. This codes for CASTRGETQYF.

The gene calls are TRBV11-2 and TRBJ1-6; D is perhaps TRBD1 (5 bases). The CDR3 is 14 residues long. The germline gives CDR1 SGHAT, CDR2 FQNNGV. Trimming pared 5 bases from V and 11 bases from J, leaving 16 bases between. As DNA, the CDR3 is TGTGCCAGCAGCCAATCGGACACCACCCCACCCCTCCACTTT. Protein: CASSQSDTTPPLHF.

A word on this clone: The same CDR3 can be traced to other DNA sequences in this sample. The genes are TRBV18 and TRBJ2-5; no clear D. V was cut by 2 bases and J by 5 bases, with 12 bases left in between. The length of the CDR3 is 14 residues. CDR1 KGHSH and CDR2 LQKENI come from the germline V gene. The CDR3 DNA follows: TGTGCCAGCTCACCAGGGCAAGTGCCGGAGACCCAGTACTTC. Its translation: CASSPGQVPETQYF.

This sequence joins TRBV5-4 and TRBJ2-7; either TRBD1 or TRBD2 may supply D (5 bases each). Per the germline V gene, CDR1 is SGHNT and CDR2 is YYREEE (reference sequence). The CDR3 is made up of 15 amino acids. Trimming shortened V by 2 bases and J by 4 bases, and 16 bases separated the two germline ends. The CDR3 is CASSLPGPGAYEQYF. DNA of the CDR3: TGTGCCAGCAGCTTACCGGGACCCGGGGCTTACGAGCAGTACTTC.

This clone was seen just once. V gene TRBV10-2 combines with J gene TRBJ1-4, with 7 bases aligning to TRBD1. Germline trimming cut 6 bases from V and 7 bases from J; bases unmatched to any gene: 8. The CDR3 is 14 residues long. CDR1 and CDR2 from the germline V gene are WSHSY and SAAADI. CDR3 region: CASRGTARTEKLFF. DNA for the CDR3: TGCGCCAGCAGAGGGACAGCCCGTACTGAAAAACTGTTTTTT.

This clone has just one count. The chain uses TRBV27 and TRBJ1-6; D gene ambiguous. Looked up from germline, CDR1 is MNHEY and CDR2 is SMNVEV (reference sequence). The CDR3 totals 19 residues. V dropped 1 base and J dropped 0 bases, with 16 bases sitting between them. The CDR3 region has the DNA TGTGCCAGCAGTTTATTAGGGAGATCCGCCGGCTCCTATAATTCACCCCTCCACTTT. This gives the protein CASSLLGRSAGSYNSPLHF.

V gene TRBV28 combines with J gene TRBJ1-5, with D unresolved. Germline V gives CDR1 MDHEN, CDR2 SYDVKM. The ends were cut back, 3 bases at V and 4 bases at J, with 10 bases in the middle. This CDR3 contains 14 residues. The DNA for the CDR3 is TGTGCCAGCAGTTTGTCCGCGGGAAATCAGCCCCAGCATTTT. Residues: CASSLSAGNQPQHF.

The V and J genes are TRBV5-4 and TRBJ2-5; 9 bases are a match to TRBD2. Looked up from germline, CDR1 is SGHNT and CDR2 is YYREEE (reference sequence). This CDR3 comprises 16 residues. Trimming at V came to 4 bases and at J to 7 bases, leaving 14 bases not matched to a gene. In DNA form, the CDR3 reads TGTGCCAGCAGCCGTTCCTCGGCTAGCGGGGACGTGACCCAGTACTTC. It yields the protein CASSRSSASGDVTQYF.